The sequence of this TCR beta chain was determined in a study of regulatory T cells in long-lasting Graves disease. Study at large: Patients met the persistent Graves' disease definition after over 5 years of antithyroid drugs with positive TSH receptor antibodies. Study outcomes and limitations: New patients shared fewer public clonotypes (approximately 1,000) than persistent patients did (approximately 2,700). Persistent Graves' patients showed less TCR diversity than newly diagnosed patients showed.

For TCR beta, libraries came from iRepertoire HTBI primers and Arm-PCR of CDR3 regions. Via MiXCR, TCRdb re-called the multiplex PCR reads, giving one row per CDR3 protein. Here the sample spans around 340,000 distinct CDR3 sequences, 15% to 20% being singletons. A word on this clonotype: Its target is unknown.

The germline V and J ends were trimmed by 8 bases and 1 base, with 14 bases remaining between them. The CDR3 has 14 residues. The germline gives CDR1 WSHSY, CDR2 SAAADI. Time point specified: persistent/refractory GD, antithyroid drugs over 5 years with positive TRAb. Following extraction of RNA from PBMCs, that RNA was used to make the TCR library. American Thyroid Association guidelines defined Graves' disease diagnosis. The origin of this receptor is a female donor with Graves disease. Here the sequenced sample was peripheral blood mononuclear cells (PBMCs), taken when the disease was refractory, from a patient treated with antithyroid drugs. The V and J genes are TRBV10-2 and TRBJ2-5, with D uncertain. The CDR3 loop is CASSLGAAQETQYF. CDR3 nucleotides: TGCGCCAGCTCACTCGGAGCAGCCCAAGAGACCCAGTACTTC.